The 19 T cell receptor beta chains presented below share a single source sample, sequenced in a study of blood T cell repertoires in COVID-19. Clones were read by immunoSEQ multiplex PCR, and TCRdb kept only the in-frame ones, dropping some. The sample shows approximately 110,000 clones, around 84% of them seen only once. What was sequenced was peripheral blood. These TCRs come from a man aged 40-49 years with acute or convalescent COVID-19.

The rearrangement joins TRBV20-1 to TRBJ2-3, with TRBD2 matching 9 bases. Looked up from germline, CDR1 is DFQATT and CDR2 is SNEGSKA (reference sequence). V lost 3 bases, J lost 1 base, and 2 bases stayed unmatched. CDR3 length equals 14 residues. Here the CDR3 reads CSASSGGRTDTQYF. CDR3 nucleotide sequence: TGCAGTGCTAGTAGCGGGGGCCGCACAGATACGCAGTATTTT.

The V and J genes are TRBV7-8 and TRBJ2-7; tentative D call: TRBD2 (5 bases). This CDR3 comprises 15 residues. The V end lost 5 bases, the J end lost 0 bases, and 14 bases lay between the germline ends. Germline V gene data show CDR1 as SGHVS and CDR2 as FQNEAQ. CDR3 sequence: CASSPGNVGSYEQYF. The CDR3 coding sequence is TGTGCCAGCAGCCCGGGAAATGTTGGCTCCTACGAGCAGTACTTC.

Ten or more counts support this clone. The V call is TRBV11-2, the J call TRBJ2-7, with 7 bases that match TRBD2. This CDR3 is 16 amino acids long. Germline lookup yields CDR1 SGHAT and CDR2 FQNNGV. Trimming cost V 1 base and J 2 bases; bases outside gene matches: 8. This chain's CDR3 is CASSLVAGESPYEQYF. CDR3 nucleotides: TGTGCCAGCAGCTTAGTGGCGGGAGAGTCCCCCTACGAGCAGTACTTC.

The V gene is TRBV6-5, the J gene TRBJ2-7; 12 bases agree with TRBD2. J gave up 0 bases and V 9 bases, and 6 bases lay outside the gene matches. The CDR3 covers 15 residues. Germline V gives CDR1 MNHEY, CDR2 SVGAGI. CDR3 in amino acids: CASKGTSGFSYEQYF. DNA for the CDR3: TGTGCCAGTAAAGGGACTAGCGGGTTCTCCTACGAGCAGTACTTC.

The chain employs TRBV24-1 and TRBJ1-5; 12 bases map to TRBD1. Trimming cost V 2 bases and J 7 bases; bases outside gene matches: 5. Germline V gene sequence: CDR1 KGHDR, CDR2 SFDVKD. The CDR3 runs to 16 residues. The CDR3 sequence: CATSDSGTGGGQPQHF. The CDR3 region has the DNA TGTGCCACCAGTGATTCCGGGACAGGGGGCGGGCAGCCCCAGCATTTT.

The V and J genes are TRBV10-3 and TRBJ2-1; TRBD2 agrees at 8 bases. The CDR3 loop spans 15 amino acids. CDR1 is ENHRY and CDR2 is SYGVKD in the germline V gene. Germline trimming cut 6 bases from V and 5 bases from J; bases unmatched to any gene: 9. The CDR3 protein is CAISPGPGGNNEQFF. The CDR3, as DNA: TGTGCCATCAGCCCAGGCCCGGGGGGGAACAATGAGCAGTTCTTC.

Only a few counts were recorded for this clone. V usage is TRBV4-1 and J usage is TRBJ1-5; weak D call: TRBD1 (5 bases). Germline V gene lookup returns CDR1 MGHRA and CDR2 YSYEKL. This CDR3 is 15 amino acids long. V was shortened by 1 base and J by 4 bases, with 11 bases between the two germline ends. The CDR3 nucleotides read TGCGCCAGCAGCCAAGTGTGGGAGGGGAATCAGCCCCAGCATTTT. Its protein is CASSQVWEGNQPQHF.

The chain joins TRBV7-2 to TRBJ2-7, with 10 bases identical to TRBD2. The CDR3 is made up of 16 amino acids. The V gene's germline CDR1 is SGHTA and CDR2 FQGNSA. V lost 1 base, J lost 1 base, and 4 bases stayed unmatched. The CDR3 DNA is TGTGCCAGCAGCTTAGGGCCAGCGGGGGGGTCCTACGAGCAGTACTTC. Its protein is CASSLGPAGGSYEQYF.

The chain carries TRBV24-1 and TRBJ1-2; 8 bases are a match to TRBD1. V trimming: 9 bases; J trimming: 8 bases; junction bases outside the gene matches: 1. The CDR3 is 10 residues long. Germline CDR1 reads KGHDR; CDR2 reads SFDVKD. CDR3 DNA sequence: TGTGCCACCTCAGGGGGCGGCTACACCTTC. Amino acids: CATSGGGYTF.

The chain links TRBV12-3 or TRBV12-4 to TRBJ2-7; D may be TRBD2 (5 bases). Trimming took 7 bases from V and 13 from J, leaving 23 bases between them. This CDR3 contains 13 residues. The CDR3 coding sequence is TGTGCCAGCACCCCGGGGAGTGGAGGTTCCCCCTACTTC. Its translation: CASTPGSGGSPYF.

This clone was recorded only once. This chain joins TRBV7-2 and TRBJ2-3; TRBD2 agrees at 7 bases. Germline-derived CDR1 and CDR2 are SGHTA and FQGNSA. This CDR3 has 14 amino acids. The ends lost 1 base at V and 4 bases at J; junction bases unmatched: 2. The CDR3 loop is CASSLVGGADTQYF. The DNA for the CDR3 is TGTGCCAGCAGCTTAGTGGGGGGGGCAGATACGCAGTATTTT.

This chain links TRBV7-2 with TRBJ2-7; D not resolved. Per germline, CDR1 SGHTA and CDR2 FQGNSA. With 5 bases removed from V and 3 bases from J, the gap between germline ends came to 14 bases. The CDR3 covers 14 residues. DNA for the CDR3: TGTGCCAGCAGCAACGGGTTCTCCTACTACGAGCAGTACTTC. It is translated as CASSNGFSYYEQYF.

The V call is TRBV19, the J call TRBJ2-7; TRBD1 agrees at 7 bases. CDR1 and CDR2 (germline): LNHDA, SQIVND (reference sequence). V shed 4 bases, J shed 9 bases, and the junction held 9 bases outside the gene matches. The CDR3 consists of 13 residues. The CDR3 is CASSTRQGAVQYF. The CDR3 nucleotides are TGTGCCAGTAGTACTCGACAGGGAGCGGTGCAGTACTTC.

The rearrangement links TRBV4-1 to TRBJ1-1; tentatively, D is TRBD1 (6 bases). The CDR3 has 16 amino acids. Deletions cut 1 base from V and 5 bases from J, with 17 bases between. The germline V gene encodes CDR1 MGHRA and CDR2 YSYEKL. This CDR3 is CASSQAFPGDYTEAFF. CDR3 coding DNA: TGCGCCAGCAGCCAAGCTTTCCCAGGGGATTATACTGAAGCTTTCTTT.

The gene calls are TRBV11-3 and TRBJ2-1; TRBD1 agrees at 8 bases. Germline loops: CDR1 SGHNT, CDR2 YENEEA. The CDR3 covers 14 residues. Trimming at V came to 4 bases and at J to 7 bases, leaving 6 bases not matched to a gene. Written as DNA, the CDR3 is TGTGCCAGCAGCTCCAGGACAGGGACGAATGAGCAGTTCTTC. Translated: CASSSRTGTNEQFF.

The rearrangement joins TRBV18 to TRBJ2-1; 7 bases align to TRBD1. Germline V lookup: CDR1 KGHSH, CDR2 LQKENI. V lost 6 bases and J lost 3; bases outside the gene matches: 8. This CDR3 is 15 amino acids long. This chain's CDR3 is CASSPPGDSYNEQFF. CDR3 nucleotide sequence: TGTGCCAGCTCTCCCCCCGGGGACAGCTACAATGAGCAGTTCTTC. Full variable domain (missing parts from reference TRBV18 and TRBJ2-1): NAGVMQNPRHLVRRRGQEARLRCSPMKGHSHVYWYRQLPEEGLKFMVYLQKENIIDESGMPKERFSAEFPKEGPSILRIQQVVRGDSAAYFCASSPPGDSYNEQFFGPGTRLTVL.

The J gene is TRBJ2-5, the V gene TRBV15, with a tentative D call TRBD1 (6 bases). Per the germline V gene, CDR1 is LNHNV and CDR2 is YYDKDF (reference sequence). CDR3 size: 15 residues. Trimming stripped 3 bases from V and 3 bases from J, with 14 bases between. CDR3 residues: CATSRIVRDKETQYF. Written as DNA, the CDR3 is TGTGCCACCAGCAGGATAGTCCGGGACAAAGAGACCCAGTACTTC.

This rearrangement joins TRBV5-4 to TRBJ1-1, with D perhaps matching TRBD1 (5 bases). The germline gives CDR1 SGHNT, CDR2 YYREEE (reference sequence). V was clipped by 0 bases and J by 0 bases, with 9 bases between them. This CDR3 has 15 residues. The CDR3 region is CASSLEGPLNTEAFF. In DNA form, the CDR3 reads TGTGCCAGCAGCTTGGAGGGGCCATTGAACACTGAAGCTTTCTTT.

The chain combines TRBV5-8 with TRBJ1-2; no reliable D call. Germline V CDR1 and CDR2: SGHTS, YDEGEE. This CDR3 has 14 residues. V was shortened by 1 base and J by 4 bases, with 11 bases between the two germline ends. The CDR3 sequence: CASSLKSVTYGYTF. In nucleotides, the CDR3 is TGTGCCAGCAGCTTGAAGTCAGTTACCTATGGCTACACCTTC.